Listed here are 8 T cell receptor beta chains from one sample, sequenced in a study of blood T cell repertoires in COVID-19. Produced via immunoSEQ multiplex PCR; TCRdb's table is partial and in-frame only. The sample comprises about 89,000 clones, about 80% of which are singletons, and about 10% rests with the top ten. The sequencing sample was made of peripheral blood. These receptors were obtained from a man in his sixties or seventies with acute or convalescent COVID-19.

The chain links TRBV29-1 to TRBJ2-1; 7 bases fit TRBD1. Trimming at V came to 3 bases and at J to 6 bases, leaving 2 bases not matched to a gene. From germline, CDR1 is SQVTM and CDR2 ANQGSEA. The CDR3 is 12 amino acids. In nucleotides, the CDR3 is TGCAGCGTTGATAGACAGGGCAATGAGCAGTTCTTC. It yields the protein CSVDRQGNEQFF.

The V gene is TRBV11-2, the J gene TRBJ1-4, with D unclear. The CDR3 length is 13 residues. Germline V gene sequence: CDR1 SGHAT, CDR2 FQNNGV. With 3 bases removed from V and 5 bases from J, the gap between germline ends came to 7 bases. CDR3 in amino acids: CASSLLRNEKLFF. The CDR3 DNA sequence: TGTGCCAGCAGCTTGCTGCGAAATGAAAAACTGTTTTTT.

The chain is built from TRBV7-3 and TRBJ2-2; TRBD1 matches at 9 bases. There are 15 residues in the CDR3. Losses at the gene ends were 5 bases for V and 6 bases for J; bases not matched to a gene: 7. CDR1 and CDR2 (germline): SGHTA, FQGTGA. CDR3: CASSPRTGVAGELFF. Written as DNA, the CDR3 is TGTGCCAGCAGCCCCCGGACAGGGGTGGCCGGGGAGCTGTTTTTT. The full variable domain, completed using reference TRBV7-3 and TRBJ2-2, is GAGVSQTPSNKVTEKGKYVELRCDPISGHTALYWYRQSLGQGPEFLIYFQGTGAADDSGLPNDRFFAVRPEGSVSTLKIQRTERGDSAVYLCASSPRTGVAGELFFGEGSRLTVL.

The chain couples TRBV2 to TRBJ2-1, with a possible D match to TRBD1 (6 bases). Deletions cut 4 bases from V and 1 base from J, with 8 bases between. CDR3 length: 14 amino acids. In germline, CDR1 is SNHLY, CDR2 FYNNEI. CDR3 in amino acids: CASSAGESYNEQFF. As DNA, the CDR3 is TGTGCCAGCAGTGCAGGGGAGTCCTACAATGAGCAGTTCTTC.

The CDR3 nucleotides read TGTGCCAGCACCAGTGACAGGGGGGCCACTGAAGCTTTCTTT. Encoded protein: CASTSDRGATEAFF. This chain connects TRBV6-5 to TRBJ1-1, with 9 bases matching TRBD1. V was clipped by 7 bases and J by 4 bases; unmatched bases: 7. Germline CDR1 is MNHEY and CDR2 is SVGAGI. The CDR3 has 14 amino acids.

V usage is TRBV5-6 and J usage is TRBJ2-2; 9 bases agree with TRBD1. Germline V gene lookup returns CDR1 SGHDT and CDR2 YYEEEE. J lost 5 bases, V lost 6 bases, and 8 bases had no gene match. This CDR3 region has 15 residues. CDR3 nucleotide sequence: TGTGCCAGCACCGGACAGGGGCGCCGGACCGGGGAGCTGTTTTTT. This codes for CASTGQGRRTGELFF.

V is TRBV18 and J is TRBJ2-7; 14 bases fit TRBD2. Germline values: CDR1 KGHSH, CDR2 LQKENI. The CDR3 is made up of 15 amino acids. Losses at the gene ends were 3 bases for V and 7 bases for J; bases not matched to a gene: 5. Here the CDR3 reads CASSPRGLAGEEQYF. CDR3 nucleotides: TGTGCCAGCTCACCGCGGGGACTAGCGGGAGAAGAGCAGTACTTC.

The rearrangement links TRBV10-3 to TRBJ1-3, with D uncertain. Trimming took 5 bases from V and 0 from J, leaving 14 bases between them. CDR1 is ENHRY, CDR2 SYGVKD, per germline. The CDR3 runs 16 residues. The CDR3 spells CAISREAGGSGNTIYF. CDR3 in DNA: TGTGCCATCAGTCGGGAGGCAGGCGGCTCTGGAAACACCATATATTTT.